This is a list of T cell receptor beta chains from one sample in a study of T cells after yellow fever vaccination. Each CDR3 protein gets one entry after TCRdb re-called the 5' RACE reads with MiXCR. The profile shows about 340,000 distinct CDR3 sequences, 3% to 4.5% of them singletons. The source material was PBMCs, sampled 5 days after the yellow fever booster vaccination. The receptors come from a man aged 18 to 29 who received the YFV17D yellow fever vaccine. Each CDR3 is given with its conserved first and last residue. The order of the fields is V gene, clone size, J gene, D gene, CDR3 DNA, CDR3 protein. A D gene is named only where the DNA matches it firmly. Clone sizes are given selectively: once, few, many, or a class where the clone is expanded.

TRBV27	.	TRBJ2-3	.	TGTGCCAGCACGGGCAGGCTCACAGATACGCAGTATTTT	CASTGRLTDTQYF
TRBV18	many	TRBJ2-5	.	TGTGCCAGCTCACCACCAAGCGGTTACCAAGAGACCCAGTACTTC	CASSPPSGYQETQYF
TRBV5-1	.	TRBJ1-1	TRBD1	TGCGCCAGCAGCTTGTTGTTTCGGGGGACAGGAGAAGCTTTCTTT	CASSLLFRGTGEAFF
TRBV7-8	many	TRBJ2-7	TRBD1	TGTGCCAGCAGCTTAGGGACAGGGCCCTACGAGCAGTACTTC	CASSLGTGPYEQYF
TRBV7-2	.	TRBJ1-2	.	TGTGCCAGCAGCTTAGTTTCCTATGGCTACACCTTC	CASSLVSYGYTF
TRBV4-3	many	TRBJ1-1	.	TGCGCCAGCAGCCAGAGCTTACAGGGAGGAGGCACTGAAGCTTTCTTT	CASSQSLQGGGTEAFF
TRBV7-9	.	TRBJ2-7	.	TGTGCCAGCAGCCATTCTGCGTGGTTGGCTCACGAGCAGTACTTC	CASSHSAWLAHEQYF
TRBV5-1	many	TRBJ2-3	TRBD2	TGCGCCAGCAGCTTTAGCGGGGCGATTACCGATACGCAGTATTTT	CASSFSGAITDTQYF
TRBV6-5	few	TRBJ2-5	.	TGTGCCAGCAGCACAATGCCGGGGGAGACCCAGTACTTC	CASSTMPGETQYF
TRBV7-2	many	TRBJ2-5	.	TGTGCCAGCAGCTCAAACGGGGGACAAGAGACCCAGTACTTC	CASSSNGGQETQYF
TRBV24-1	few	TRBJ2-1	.	TGTGCCAACAAAAACAGGGCGTTCCACAATGAGCAGTTCTTC	CANKNRAFHNEQFF
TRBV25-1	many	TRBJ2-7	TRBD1	TGTGCCAGCAGCCGCTGGACAGGGGGCTACAACGAGCAGTACTTC	CASSRWTGGYNEQYF
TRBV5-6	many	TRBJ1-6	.	TGTGCCAGCAGCTTGGTGGGTGCAGGGTCCTATAATTCACCCCTCCACTTT	CASSLVGAGSYNSPLHF
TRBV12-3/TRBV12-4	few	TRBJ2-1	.	TGTGCCAGCAGTCCCAGGACCGCTCCCTACAATGAGCAGTTCTTC	CASSPRTAPYNEQFF
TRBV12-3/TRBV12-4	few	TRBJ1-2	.	TGTGCCAGCAGTTCAGTCCCGTATGGCTACACCTTC	CASSSVPYGYTF
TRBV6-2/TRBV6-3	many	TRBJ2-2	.	TGTGCCAGCAGTTCCGGGATCGGGGAGCTGTTTTTT	CASSSGIGELFF
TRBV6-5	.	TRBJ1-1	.	TGTGCCAGCAGTTACTCGGGGGGTTGGACTGAAGCTTTCTTT	CASSYSGGWTEAFF
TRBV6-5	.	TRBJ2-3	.	TGTGCCAGCAGGGGACGGCCAGATACGCAGTATTTT	CASRGRPDTQYF
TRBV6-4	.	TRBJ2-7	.	TGTGCCAGCTTAAGACCATGCCTTGAGGAGCAGTACTTC	CASLRPCLEEQYF
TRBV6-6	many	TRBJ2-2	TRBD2	TGTGCCAGCAGTTACGGTGCGGGGGTAGAGACCGGGGAGCTGTTTTTT	CASSYGAGVETGELFF
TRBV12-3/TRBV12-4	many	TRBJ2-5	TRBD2	TGTGCCAGCAGGGGACTAGCGGAACAAGAGACCCAGTACTTC	CASRGLAEQETQYF
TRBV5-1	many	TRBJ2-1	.	TGCGCCAGCAGCTTGCACAGCTCCTACAATGAGCAGTTCTTC	CASSLHSSYNEQFF
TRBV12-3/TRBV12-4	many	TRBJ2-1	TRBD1	TGTGCCAGCAGTTCCCCGGGACAGGGTTACAATGAGCAGTTCTTC	CASSSPGQGYNEQFF
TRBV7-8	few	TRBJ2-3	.	TGTGCCAGCAGCTTAGTAAACGGAGGGCCAGATACGCAGTATTTT	CASSLVNGGPDTQYF
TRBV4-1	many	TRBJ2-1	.	TGCGCCAGCAGCCAAGGTAGGGCAGGGAGTGTAGTTGAGCAGTTCTTC	CASSQGRAGSVVEQFF
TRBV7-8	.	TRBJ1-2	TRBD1	TGTGCCAGCAGCGTGGACAGGGTCGGTGGCTACACCTTC	CASSVDRVGGYTF
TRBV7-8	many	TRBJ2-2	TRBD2	TGTGCCAGCAGCCTTCTAGCGGGGGGCGGAGACGGGGAGCTGTTTTTT	CASSLLAGGGDGELFF